This entry lists 4 T cell receptor beta chains sequenced from one sample in a study of OX40 agonist ivuxolimab in advanced cancers. Here immunoSEQ multiplex PCR was the method, and the copy in TCRdb shows in-frame clones only, minus some. The data hold 150,000 to 190,000 clones, with 94% observed a single time. The specimen was CD4+ or CD8+ T cells sorted from blood, collected in a trial of the OX40 agonist ivuxolimab. All receptors derive from an adult with an advanced solid tumor such as melanoma, head and neck, liver or kidney cancer.

The chain combines TRBV27 with TRBJ1-5; no clear D gene. Trimming removed 3 bases from V and 6 bases from J, with 9 bases in between. This CDR3 region has 13 residues. The V gene's germline CDR1 is MNHEY and CDR2 SMNVEV (reference sequence). The CDR3 loop is CASSFSPGQPQHF. The CDR3 DNA reads as TGTGCCAGCAGTTTTAGTCCGGGTCAGCCCCAGCATTTT.

V gene TRBV11-2 combines with J gene TRBJ2-2; 7 bases fit TRBD1. The V gene's germline CDR1 is SGHAT and CDR2 FQNNGV. The CDR3 runs 14 residues. Trimming cost V 3 bases and J 7 bases; bases outside gene matches: 5. The chain's CDR3 is CASSFQQGIGELFF. In DNA form, the CDR3 reads TGTGCCAGCAGCTTTCAACAGGGGATCGGGGAGCTGTTTTTT.

The count of this clone is one. V gene TRBV5-1 combines with J gene TRBJ1-6, with 7 bases matching TRBD1. The CDR3 runs 15 residues. Germline CDR1 SGHRS, CDR2 YFSETQ. J gave up 7 bases and V 1 base, and 5 bases lay outside the gene matches. Here the CDR3 reads CASSLTTGVNSPLHF. CDR3 nucleotides: TGCGCCAGCAGCTTGACTACAGGGGTCAATTCACCCCTCCACTTT. The full variable domain, rest sourced from reference TRBV5-1 and TRBJ1-6, is KAGVTQTPRYLIKTRGQQVTLSCSPISGHRSVSWYQQTPGQGLQFLFEYFSETQRNKGNFPGRFSGRQFSNSRSEMNVSTLELGDSALYLCASSLTTGVNSPLHFGNGTRLTVT.

The rearrangement links TRBV15 to TRBJ1-1, with unresolved D. Germline CDR1 LNHNV, CDR2 YYDKDF (reference sequence). This CDR3 region has 15 residues. V was clipped by 1 base and J by 3 bases, with 12 bases between them. The CDR3 DNA reads TGTGCCACCAGCAGAGGTGCGACAAGGGACACTGAAGCTTTCTTT. This translates into CATSRGATRDTEAFF.